This T cell receptor (beta chain) derives from a study of cytomegalovirus exposure and HLA in healthy donors. Notes on the study in general: Published work reported that the classifier diagnosed cytomegalovirus status with high specificity and sensitivity.

The repertoire was sequenced with immunoSEQ multiplex PCR; TCRdb's copy has only in-frame clones and lacks some. The sample includes more than 90,000 clones, roughly 82% of them seen just once. Germline V lookup: CDR1 LNHDA, CDR2 SQIVND (reference sequence). The V and J ends lost 6 bases and 4 bases respectively, with 12 bases between them. This CDR3 is built from 13 residues. Separation from the roughly 700-subject first cohort characterized the roughly 120-subject validation cohort, to which the donors belonged. About this clone itself: Its antigen is unidentified.

V usage is TRBV19 and J usage is TRBJ1-2; possibly TRBD1 for D (6 bases). The sample comprised PBMCs. The sequence came from a man aged 18 to 30 in good health and CMV-seronegative. The CDR3 region has the DNA TGTGCCAGTAGAAACAGGGCCAGCTATGGCTACACCTTC. It is translated as CASRNRASYGYTF.